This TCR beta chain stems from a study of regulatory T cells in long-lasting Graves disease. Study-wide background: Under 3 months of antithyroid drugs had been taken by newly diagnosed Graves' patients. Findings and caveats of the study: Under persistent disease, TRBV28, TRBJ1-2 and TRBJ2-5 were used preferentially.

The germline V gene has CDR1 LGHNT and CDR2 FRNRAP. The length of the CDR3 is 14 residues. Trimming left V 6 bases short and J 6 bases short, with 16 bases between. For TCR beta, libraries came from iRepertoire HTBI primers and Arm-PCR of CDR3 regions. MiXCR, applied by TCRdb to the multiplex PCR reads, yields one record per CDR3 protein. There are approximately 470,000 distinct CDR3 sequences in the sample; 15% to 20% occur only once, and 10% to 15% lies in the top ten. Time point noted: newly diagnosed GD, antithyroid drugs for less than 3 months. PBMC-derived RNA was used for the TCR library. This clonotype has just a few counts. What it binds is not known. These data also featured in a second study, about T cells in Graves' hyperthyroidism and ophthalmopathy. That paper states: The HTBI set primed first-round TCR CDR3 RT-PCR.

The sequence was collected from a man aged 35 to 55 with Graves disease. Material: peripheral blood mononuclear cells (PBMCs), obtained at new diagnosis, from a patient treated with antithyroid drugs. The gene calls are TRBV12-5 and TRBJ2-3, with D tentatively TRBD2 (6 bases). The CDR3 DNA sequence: TGTGCTAGTGGGCCGGAGGGCGGAGGTGATACGCAGTATTTT. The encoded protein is CASGPEGGGDTQYF.